Listed below are T cell receptor beta chains from one sample, sequenced in a study of T-cell memory formation after mild COVID-19. TCRdb redid the calling of the 5' RACE reads with MiXCR, one entry per CDR3 protein. The table lists roughly 110,000 distinct CDR3 sequences, around 15% of them singletons, with 35% to 40% in the top ten. The source material was PBMCs or a T cell subset sorted from them (not recorded which). Source of these receptors: a man between 18 and 35 years old who had mild COVID-19 (a few samples of this study predate the infection). Cell type and time point are not known. CDR3s include the opening cysteine and the closing phenylalanine or tryptophan. The order of the fields is D gene, clone size, V gene, J gene, CDR3 DNA, CDR3 protein. A D gene is named only where the DNA matches it firmly. Expanded clones are given a class, and other clones once, few, many or no size at all.

d_gene: .; abundance: few; v_gene: TRBV4-1; j_gene: TRBJ1-2; CDR3nt: TGCGCCAGCAGCCAGGGCAGCTACGAGGGAGGCTACACCTTC; CDR3aa: CASSQGSYEGGYTF
d_gene: .; abundance: few; v_gene: TRBV12-3/TRBV12-4; j_gene: TRBJ1-2; CDR3nt: TGTGCCAGCAGTCACCACAGAGACTTGAGGGGCTACACCTTC; CDR3aa: CASSHHRDLRGYTF
d_gene: .; abundance: .; v_gene: TRBV11-2; j_gene: TRBJ2-7; CDR3nt: TGTGCCAGCAGCTTCCGGGGGTCCCTCTACGAGCAGTACTTC; CDR3aa: CASSFRGSLYEQYF
d_gene: TRBD2; abundance: few; v_gene: TRBV7-6; j_gene: TRBJ2-7; CDR3nt: TGTGCCAGCAGCCCCTCCCGGGGACTAGCGGGGGGTCACGAGCAGTACTTC; CDR3aa: CASSPSRGLAGGHEQYF
d_gene: TRBD1; abundance: .; v_gene: TRBV6-5; j_gene: TRBJ2-7; CDR3nt: TGTGCCAGCAGTTCGGCGGGACAGGGAACCTTCTACGAGCAGTACTTC; CDR3aa: CASSSAGQGTFYEQYF
d_gene: TRBD1; abundance: few; v_gene: TRBV9; j_gene: TRBJ2-3; CDR3nt: TGTGCCAGCAGCTTGGGACAGGGGGGTACAGATACGCAGTATTTT; CDR3aa: CASSLGQGGTDTQYF
d_gene: .; abundance: many; v_gene: TRBV15; j_gene: TRBJ2-1; CDR3nt: TGTGCCACCAGCAGAGAGTATGTCTGGGGTGAAGGATCCTACAATGAGCAGTTCTTC; CDR3aa: CATSREYVWGEGSYNEQFF
d_gene: .; abundance: few; v_gene: TRBV24-1; j_gene: TRBJ2-7; CDR3nt: TGTGCCACCAGTTCCCGCGAGCAGTACTTC; CDR3aa: CATSSREQYF
d_gene: TRBD1; abundance: many; v_gene: TRBV7-2; j_gene: TRBJ1-1; CDR3nt: TGTGCCAGCAGCTTACGTCAGGGGGCAAGGACTGAAGCTTTCTTT; CDR3aa: CASSLRQGARTEAFF
d_gene: .; abundance: few; v_gene: TRBV10-3; j_gene: TRBJ2-7; CDR3nt: TGTGCCATCAGTGAGTCCCCGGCGCCCTCCTACGAGCAGTACTTC; CDR3aa: CAISESPAPSYEQYF
d_gene: TRBD2; abundance: .; v_gene: TRBV19; j_gene: TRBJ2-3; CDR3nt: TGTGCCACCGCGATAGGCGGGGGGCCCGGAGATACGCAGTATTTT; CDR3aa: CATAIGGGPGDTQYF
d_gene: TRBD1; abundance: few; v_gene: TRBV12-3/TRBV12-4; j_gene: TRBJ2-5; CDR3nt: TGTGCCAGCAGTTTCCCCAGGGGGCACGAGACCCAGTACTTC; CDR3aa: CASSFPRGHETQYF
d_gene: TRBD2; abundance: many; v_gene: TRBV4-2; j_gene: TRBJ2-1; CDR3nt: TGTGCCAGCAGCCAAGATGAGACTAGCGCCTACAATGAGCAGTTCTTC; CDR3aa: CASSQDETSAYNEQFF
d_gene: .; abundance: .; v_gene: TRBV29-1; j_gene: TRBJ2-4; CDR3nt: TGCAGCGCAGTGGTAGTAGCCAAAAACATTCAGTACTTC; CDR3aa: CSAVVVAKNIQYF
d_gene: .; abundance: many; v_gene: TRBV5-1; j_gene: TRBJ2-3; CDR3nt: TGCGCCAGCAGTTCTTTCGGCGGGAACACAGATACGCAGTATTTT; CDR3aa: CASSSFGGNTDTQYF
d_gene: TRBD1; abundance: .; v_gene: TRBV9; j_gene: TRBJ1-1; CDR3nt: TGTGCCAGCAGCGCAATCCGGACAGGCCCGTCGATGACTGAAGCTTTCTTT; CDR3aa: CASSAIRTGPSMTEAFF
d_gene: .; abundance: .; v_gene: TRBV6-4; j_gene: TRBJ1-5; CDR3nt: TGTGCCAGCAGTGCCTCTATGGGGCCCCAGCATTTT; CDR3aa: CASSASMGPQHF
d_gene: .; abundance: few; v_gene: TRBV6-6; j_gene: TRBJ1-4; CDR3nt: TGTGCCAGCAGCCCCTCTATGGGCGGGGAAAAACTGTTTTTT; CDR3aa: CASSPSMGGEKLFF
d_gene: TRBD1; abundance: few; v_gene: TRBV5-6; j_gene: TRBJ1-1; CDR3nt: TGTGCCAGCAGCCGGGACAGGGGAATGAACACTGAAGCTTTCTTT; CDR3aa: CASSRDRGMNTEAFF
d_gene: TRBD1; abundance: few; v_gene: TRBV4-3; j_gene: TRBJ1-5; CDR3nt: TGCGCCAGCAGCCAGTATAAGGGGGCAGGTCAGCCCCAGCATTTT; CDR3aa: CASSQYKGAGQPQHF
d_gene: TRBD2; abundance: .; v_gene: TRBV7-9; j_gene: TRBJ2-1; CDR3nt: TGTGCCAGCAGCCGAAGCGCGGGGGGGTCGTTCTTC; CDR3aa: CASSRSAGGSFF
d_gene: .; abundance: .; v_gene: TRBV12-3/TRBV12-4; j_gene: TRBJ2-2; CDR3nt: TGTGCCAGCAGTTTTGGAGGGGCAGGCGGGGAGCTGTTTTTT; CDR3aa: CASSFGGAGGELFF
d_gene: .; abundance: .; v_gene: TRBV6-2/TRBV6-3; j_gene: TRBJ2-3; CDR3nt: TGTGCCAGCAGTCTCCAACGGGCCCCCGTGGACACAGATACGCAGTATTTT; CDR3aa: CASSLQRAPVDTDTQYF
d_gene: .; abundance: few; v_gene: TRBV12-3/TRBV12-4; j_gene: TRBJ2-5; CDR3nt: TGTGCCAGCAGAGGGGGGAGGGAGACCCAGTACTTC; CDR3aa: CASRGGRETQYF
d_gene: .; abundance: many; v_gene: TRBV12-3/TRBV12-4; j_gene: TRBJ2-2; CDR3nt: TGTGCCAGCAGTTTAGTCCCGGGGGGCAGATCCGGGGAGCTGTTTTTT; CDR3aa: CASSLVPGGRSGELFF
d_gene: .; abundance: .; v_gene: TRBV4-1; j_gene: TRBJ2-3; CDR3nt: TGCGCCAGCAGCCAAGGCCAGTTTACATTTAGCACAGATACGCAGTATTTT; CDR3aa: CASSQGQFTFSTDTQYF
d_gene: .; abundance: .; v_gene: TRBV7-9; j_gene: TRBJ1-1; CDR3nt: TGTGCCAGCAGCCTCAACGGGGGGGTACCTGAAGCTTTCTTT; CDR3aa: CASSLNGGVPEAFF
d_gene: .; abundance: few; v_gene: TRBV30; j_gene: TRBJ1-5; CDR3nt: TGTGCCTGGAGTTGGGCCGTGAGCAATCAGCCCCAGCATTTT; CDR3aa: CAWSWAVSNQPQHF
d_gene: .; abundance: few; v_gene: TRBV7-9; j_gene: TRBJ2-7; CDR3nt: TGTGCCAGCAGCGCGAACCTCGGGACACAATACGAGCAGTACTTC; CDR3aa: CASSANLGTQYEQYF
d_gene: .; abundance: few; v_gene: TRBV4-1; j_gene: TRBJ1-5; CDR3nt: TGCGCCAGCAGCCAGAGGGACACCCCTGGTCAGCCCCAGCATTTT; CDR3aa: CASSQRDTPGQPQHF
d_gene: .; abundance: .; v_gene: TRBV4-1; j_gene: TRBJ2-5; CDR3nt: TGCGCCAGCAGCCTACGGTGGCTGAACCAAGAGACCCAGTACTTC; CDR3aa: CASSLRWLNQETQYF
d_gene: .; abundance: few; v_gene: TRBV4-3; j_gene: TRBJ2-7; CDR3nt: TGCGCCAGCAGCCAAGATAGGTTTTCGGCCTACGAGCAGTACTTC; CDR3aa: CASSQDRFSAYEQYF
d_gene: .; abundance: few; v_gene: TRBV4-3; j_gene: TRBJ1-2; CDR3nt: TGCGCCAGCAGCCAAGATAGGGGGGGCGCGTATGGCTACACCTTC; CDR3aa: CASSQDRGGAYGYTF
d_gene: TRBD1; abundance: .; v_gene: TRBV4-3; j_gene: TRBJ2-3; CDR3nt: TGCGCCAGCAGCCAAGACCCCGGACAGGTCCTCTCAGATACGCAGTATTTT; CDR3aa: CASSQDPGQVLSDTQYF
d_gene: TRBD1; abundance: few; v_gene: TRBV27; j_gene: TRBJ2-7; CDR3nt: TGTGCCAGCAGTCTGGCCTTGGGACAGCTGACCTACGAGCAGTACTTC; CDR3aa: CASSLALGQLTYEQYF
d_gene: .; abundance: few; v_gene: TRBV10-3; j_gene: TRBJ2-3; CDR3nt: TGTGCCATCAGTGCGGTAAAGGGACGGACAGATACGCAGTATTTT; CDR3aa: CAISAVKGRTDTQYF
d_gene: TRBD2; abundance: few; v_gene: TRBV29-1; j_gene: TRBJ2-5; CDR3nt: TGCAGCGCAAAGACTAGCGGGATCTCAGAGACCCAGTACTTC; CDR3aa: CSAKTSGISETQYF
d_gene: .; abundance: .; v_gene: TRBV10-1; j_gene: TRBJ2-7; CDR3nt: TGCGCCAGCAGTGAGGAGTACTGGGGTCCCTACGAGCAGTACTTC; CDR3aa: CASSEEYWGPYEQYF
d_gene: .; abundance: few; v_gene: TRBV12-3/TRBV12-4; j_gene: TRBJ2-3; CDR3nt: TGTGCCAGCAGCGGATTTCCCACCCTCACAGATACGCAGTATTTT; CDR3aa: CASSGFPTLTDTQYF
d_gene: TRBD1; abundance: .; v_gene: TRBV5-1; j_gene: TRBJ2-7; CDR3nt: TGCGCCAGCAGAGCCTCGGAGGGACAGGGGGTTTCCCACGAGCAGTACTTC; CDR3aa: CASRASEGQGVSHEQYF
d_gene: .; abundance: few; v_gene: TRBV11-1; j_gene: TRBJ2-1; CDR3nt: TGTGCCAGCAGCCCCATAGGTTATGAGCAGTTCTTC; CDR3aa: CASSPIGYEQFF
d_gene: .; abundance: few; v_gene: TRBV6-6; j_gene: TRBJ1-3; CDR3nt: TGTGCCAGCATCAGAACCAGCACAGGGTTGGGAAACACCATATATTTT; CDR3aa: CASIRTSTGLGNTIYF
d_gene: TRBD2; abundance: .; v_gene: TRBV7-3; j_gene: TRBJ2-3; CDR3nt: TGTGCCAGCAACGAGAGCGGGGGGGCAGGAGATACGCAGTATTTT; CDR3aa: CASNESGGAGDTQYF
d_gene: .; abundance: many; v_gene: TRBV3-1; j_gene: TRBJ2-1; CDR3nt: TGTGCCAGCAGCGAGTACAATGAGCAGTTCTTC; CDR3aa: CASSEYNEQFF
d_gene: TRBD1; abundance: .; v_gene: TRBV20-1; j_gene: TRBJ1-3; CDR3nt: TGCAGTGCACCTCGACAGGGAGAGGTGGAAAACACCATATATTTT; CDR3aa: CSAPRQGEVENTIYF
d_gene: TRBD2; abundance: .; v_gene: TRBV7-6; j_gene: TRBJ2-7; CDR3nt: TGTGCCAGCAGCTTCCCTGCGGGGGTCGGCGAGCAGTACTTC; CDR3aa: CASSFPAGVGEQYF
d_gene: .; abundance: many; v_gene: TRBV7-8; j_gene: TRBJ1-6; CDR3nt: TGTGCCAGCAGCTTAGCTAGAAGGAATTCACCCCTCCACTTT; CDR3aa: CASSLARRNSPLHF
d_gene: TRBD1; abundance: few; v_gene: TRBV9; j_gene: TRBJ1-1; CDR3nt: TGTGCCAGCAGCTCCTCGACAGGGCTGAGGACTGAAGCTTTCTTT; CDR3aa: CASSSSTGLRTEAFF
d_gene: .; abundance: many; v_gene: TRBV6-5; j_gene: TRBJ1-2; CDR3nt: TGTGCCAGCAGCCTGGGGGGTGGCTACACCTTC; CDR3aa: CASSLGGGYTF
d_gene: TRBD1; abundance: few; v_gene: TRBV7-9; j_gene: TRBJ2-5; CDR3nt: TGTGCCAGCACCAGAATAGGGACAGGGACGTACGAGACCCAGTACTTC; CDR3aa: CASTRIGTGTYETQYF
d_gene: TRBD1; abundance: few; v_gene: TRBV7-2; j_gene: TRBJ2-7; CDR3nt: TGTGCCAGCAGCTATTACAGGGGGACCTACGAGCAGTACTTC; CDR3aa: CASSYYRGTYEQYF
d_gene: .; abundance: .; v_gene: TRBV6-2/TRBV6-3; j_gene: TRBJ2-1; CDR3nt: TGTGCCAGCAGTTACCTTGCCGGGGCGGCCTCCTACAATGAGCAGTTCTTC; CDR3aa: CASSYLAGAASYNEQFF
d_gene: TRBD2; abundance: few; v_gene: TRBV20-1; j_gene: TRBJ2-2; CDR3nt: TGCAGTGCTAGACCCTTTGGGGGACTAGCGAACACCGGGGAGCTGTTTTTT; CDR3aa: CSARPFGGLANTGELFF
d_gene: .; abundance: many; v_gene: TRBV29-1; j_gene: TRBJ2-4; CDR3nt: TGCAGCGCAGCCGGGGGAGCCAAAAACATTCAGTACTTC; CDR3aa: CSAAGGAKNIQYF
d_gene: .; abundance: .; v_gene: TRBV4-1; j_gene: TRBJ1-1; CDR3nt: TGCGCCAGCAGCCAAGGAGGACAGATGAACACTGAAGCTTTCTTT; CDR3aa: CASSQGGQMNTEAFF